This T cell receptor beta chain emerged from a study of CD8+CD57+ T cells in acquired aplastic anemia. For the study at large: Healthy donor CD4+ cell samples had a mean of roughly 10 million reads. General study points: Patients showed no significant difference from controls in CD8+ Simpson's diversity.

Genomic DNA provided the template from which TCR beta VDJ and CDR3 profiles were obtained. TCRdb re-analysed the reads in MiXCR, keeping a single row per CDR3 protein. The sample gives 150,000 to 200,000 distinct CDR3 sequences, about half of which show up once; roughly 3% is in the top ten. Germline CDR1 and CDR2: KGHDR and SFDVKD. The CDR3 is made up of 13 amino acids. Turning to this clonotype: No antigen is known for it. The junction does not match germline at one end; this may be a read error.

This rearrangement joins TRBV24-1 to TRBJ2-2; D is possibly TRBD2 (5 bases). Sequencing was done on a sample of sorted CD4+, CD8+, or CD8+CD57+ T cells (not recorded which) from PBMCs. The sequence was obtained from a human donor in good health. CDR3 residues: CATSDWNTGELLF. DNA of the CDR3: TGTGCCACCAGTGATTGGAACACCGGGGAGCTGTTGTTT.